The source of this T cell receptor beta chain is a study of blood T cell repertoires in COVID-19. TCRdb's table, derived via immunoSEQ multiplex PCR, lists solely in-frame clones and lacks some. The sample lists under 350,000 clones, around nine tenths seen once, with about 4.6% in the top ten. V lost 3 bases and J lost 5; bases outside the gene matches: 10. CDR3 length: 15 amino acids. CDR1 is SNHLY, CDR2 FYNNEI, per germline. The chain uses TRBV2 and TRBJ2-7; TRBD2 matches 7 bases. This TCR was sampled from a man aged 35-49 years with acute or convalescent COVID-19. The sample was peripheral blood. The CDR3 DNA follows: TGTGCCAGCAGTGAGGGGGGGACTCAGTTGGACGAGCAGTACTTC. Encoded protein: CASSEGGTQLDEQYF.